This T cell receptor (beta chain) came from a study of shared clonotypes between healthy human individuals. Turning to the study itself: Those who served as donors were a couple of women and three men between the ages of 18 and 49. Regarding the study as a whole: All-four-donor shared clonotypes had higher generation probabilities than non-shared clonotypes did. The sampled material consisted only of blood, and tissue repertoires are likely to differ.

With regard to this clone: Its antigen remains unknown.

CDR1 and CDR2 from the germline V gene are MDHEN and SYDVKM. The CDR3 runs 13 residues. The germline V and J ends were trimmed by 3 bases and 8 bases, with 13 bases remaining between them. The table came from immunoSEQ multiplex PCR; TCRdb's copy has only in-frame clones and leaves some out. The table records some 500,000 clones, 95% to 97% of them present only once. The receptor was derived from a woman in her thirties in good health. Sequenced input: naive CD4+ T cells sorted from blood. The subset: CD45RA+ positively selected. The gene calls are TRBV28 and TRBJ1-2, with D maybe TRBD1 (5 bases). DNA of the CDR3: TGTGCCAGCAGTTTGGGGCCCCCCGGGGGCTACACCTTC. Amino acids: CASSLGPPGGYTF.